Listed below are T cell receptor beta chains from one sample, sequenced in a study of OX40 agonist ivuxolimab in advanced cancers. Sequencing used immunoSEQ multiplex PCR; TCRdb keeps in-frame clones, though not all of them. The sample holds 150,000 to 190,000 clones, 90% to 95% seen once. The specimen comprised CD4+ or CD8+ T cells sorted from blood, sampled in a trial of the OX40 agonist ivuxolimab. The receptor source for this set is an adult with an advanced solid tumor such as melanoma, head and neck, liver or kidney cancer. Both conserved end residues are part of each CDR3. The D gene is left open where the match is weak. Size tells how often a clone was seen (once, few, many) or the class of an expanded clone, and some rows leave it out.

V gene,J gene,clone size,D gene,CDR3 length,CDR3 protein,CDR3 DNA
TRBV11-2,TRBJ2-7,once,.,14,CASSLGGRTYEQYF,TGTGCCAGCAGCTTAGGAGGGAGAACCTACGAGCAGTACTTC
TRBV19,TRBJ1-5,.,.,15,CASSIVGPGNQPQHF,TGTGCCAGTAGTATAGTGGGGCCCGGCAATCAGCCCCAGCATTTT
TRBV7-9,TRBJ1-5,.,.,15,CASSLASVGGQPQHF,TGTGCCAGCAGCTTAGCGTCGGTAGGGGGTCAGCCCCAGCATTTT
TRBV19,TRBJ2-5,.,.,14,CASSILPSWETQYF,TGTGCCAGTAGTATATTACCCTCTTGGGAGACCCAGTACTTC
TRBV27,TRBJ2-1,.,TRBD1,14,CASGDRFLYNEQFF,TGTGCCAGCGGGGACAGGTTCCTATACAATGAGCAGTTCTTC
TRBV29-1,TRBJ1-1,.,TRBD1,13,CSVEGQAVTEAFF,TGCAGCGTTGAGGGACAGGCGGTAACTGAAGCTTTCTTT
TRBV7-2,TRBJ2-1,.,TRBD1,13,CASSRDRDNEQFF,TGTGCCAGCAGCCGGGACAGAGACAATGAGCAGTTCTTC
TRBV18,TRBJ2-7,.,.,13,CASSPTRNYEQYF,TGTGCCAGCTCACCTACTAGGAACTACGAGCAGTACTTC
TRBV19,TRBJ2-1,.,TRBD1,13,CASRDRGNNEQFF,TGTGCCAGTCGGGACAGGGGGAACAATGAGCAGTTCTTC
TRBV7-3,TRBJ1-1,.,.,15,CASSLAGLPDTEAFF,TGTGCCAGCAGCTTAGCGGGGCTCCCGGACACTGAAGCTTTCTTT
TRBV11-2,TRBJ2-7,.,TRBD1,16,CASSLVSTGEAYEQYF,TGTGCCAGCAGCTTAGTCTCGACAGGGGAAGCCTACGAGCAGTACTTC
TRBV9,TRBJ2-7,.,.,15,CASSPGGAQSYEQYF,TGTGCCAGCAGCCCCGGTGGTGCCCAATCCTACGAGCAGTACTTC
TRBV27,TRBJ2-7,.,.,14,CASSLLEGEVEQYF,TGTGCCAGCAGTTTATTGGAGGGAGAAGTCGAGCAGTACTTC
TRBV29-1,TRBJ1-2,.,TRBD1,12,CSVVGQGHGYTF,TGCAGCGTAGTGGGACAGGGGCATGGCTACACCTTC
TRBV5-5,TRBJ1-4,once,.,15,CASSPPRGAGEKLFF,TGTGCCAGCAGCCCCCCTCGGGGGGCGGGTGAAAAACTGTTTTTT
TRBV11-2,TRBJ2-7,.,TRBD2,16,CASRLAGGGYTSEQYF,TGTGCCAGCAGACTAGCGGGAGGAGGTTATACCTCCGAGCAGTACTTC
TRBV6-6,TRBJ1-5,.,.,16,CASSPFQGMGNQPQHF,TGTGCCAGCAGTCCCTTCCAGGGGATGGGCAATCAGCCCCAGCATTTT
TRBV20-1,TRBJ2-7,once,TRBD2,11,CSASGLAGAYF,TGCAGTGCTTCGGGACTAGCGGGAGCGTACTTC
TRBV7-8,TRBJ1-1,.,.,19,CASSLWQSYDLIMNTEAFF,TGTGCCAGCAGCTTATGGCAGTCCTACGACCTTATTATGAACACTGAAGCTTTCTTT
TRBV28,TRBJ1-5,.,.,14,CASSSPGSNQPQHF,TGTGCCAGCAGTTCCCCTGGAAGCAATCAGCCCCAGCATTTT
TRBV5-1,TRBJ2-7,.,.,15,CTSSLGVTVLGEQYF,TGCACCAGCAGCTTGGGTGTGACAGTCCTCGGCGAGCAGTACTTC
TRBV27,TRBJ1-1,.,.,16,CASSVQGPPMNTEAFF,TGTGCCAGCAGCGTTCAGGGGCCGCCTATGAACACTGAAGCTTTCTTT
TRBV7-2,TRBJ2-2,.,.,13,CASTTYGVLELFF,TGTGCCAGCACAACCTATGGGGTTTTGGAGCTGTTTTTT
TRBV18,TRBJ2-7,.,.,14,CASSPGDGRYEQYF,TGTGCCAGCTCACCGGGGGATGGACGCTACGAGCAGTACTTC
TRBV28,TRBJ1-2,.,.,13,CASSFRAGFGYTF,TGTGCCAGCAGTTTCAGGGCTGGGTTTGGCTACACCTTC
TRBV10-1,TRBJ2-1,.,.,15,CASSEHPSSYNEQFF,TGCGCCAGCAGTGAGCATCCGAGCTCCTACAATGAGCAGTTCTTC